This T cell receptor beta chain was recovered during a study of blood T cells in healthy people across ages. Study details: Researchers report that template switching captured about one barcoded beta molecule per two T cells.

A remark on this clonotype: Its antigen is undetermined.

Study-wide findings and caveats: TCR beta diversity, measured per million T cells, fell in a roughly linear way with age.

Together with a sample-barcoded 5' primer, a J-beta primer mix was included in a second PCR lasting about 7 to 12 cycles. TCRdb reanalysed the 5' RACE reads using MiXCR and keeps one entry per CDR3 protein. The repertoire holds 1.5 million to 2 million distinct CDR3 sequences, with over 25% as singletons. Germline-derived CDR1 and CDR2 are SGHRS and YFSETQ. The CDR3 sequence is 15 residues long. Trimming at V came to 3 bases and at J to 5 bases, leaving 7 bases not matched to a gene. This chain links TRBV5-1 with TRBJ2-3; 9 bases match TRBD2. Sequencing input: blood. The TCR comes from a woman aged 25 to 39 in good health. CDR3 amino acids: CASSSPGLAGDTQYF. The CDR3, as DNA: TGCGCCAGCAGCTCTCCGGGACTAGCAGGAGATACGCAGTATTTT.